Below, 27 T cell receptor beta chains from the same sample are listed, as sequenced in a study of T cells in Graves' hyperthyroidism and ophthalmopathy. The CDR3 regions of TCR beta were amplified from RNA transcripts. First-round RT-PCR with HTBI primers amplified the TCR CDR3 region. TCRdb re-called the multiplex PCR reads through MiXCR, storing one row per CDR3 protein. The table includes about 580,000 distinct CDR3 sequences, 40% to 55% detected once. The sample was peripheral blood or thyroid tissue (not recorded which). Receptors were obtained from a woman under 30 with Graves' hyperthyroidism.

This chain joins TRBV12-3 or TRBV12-4 and TRBJ1-1; tentatively, D is TRBD1 (5 bases). Trimming removed 9 bases from V and 5 bases from J, with 16 bases in between. The CDR3 loop spans 13 amino acids. DNA of the CDR3: TGTGCCAGTAGCGGGAGGGGTTTGACTGAAGCTTTCTTT. As protein: CASSGRGLTEAFF.

The rearrangement joins TRBV2 to TRBJ1-2; the D is unclear. Trimming removed 2 bases from V and 8 bases from J, with 9 bases in between. The CDR3 totals 12 residues. Germline V lookup: CDR1 SNHLY, CDR2 FYNNEI. The CDR3 DNA reads TGTGCCAGCAGTGAAAGTAGGGAAGGCTACACCTTC. Its protein is CASSESREGYTF.

The chain joins TRBV20-1 to TRBJ1-4, with D maybe TRBD1 (5 bases). V shed 6 bases and J shed 8 bases, with 19 bases lying between them. CDR1 is DFQATT and CDR2 is SNEGSKA in the germline V gene (reference sequence). This CDR3 contains 14 residues. The CDR3 nucleotides read TGCAGTGCAGGGAGCGGGGGAGGTCGGGAAAAACTGTTTTTT. Its translation is CSAGSGGGREKLFF.

This clonotype was seen only a few times. V is TRBV11-2 and J is TRBJ2-1, with a tentative D call TRBD2 (6 bases). This CDR3 spans 16 amino acids. Germline loops: CDR1 SGHAT, CDR2 FQNNGV. V was clipped by 7 bases and J by 1 base, with 17 bases between them. CDR3 nucleotide sequence: TGTGCCAGCACCCAGGGTGCGGGATTGTCCTACAATGAGCAGTTCTTC. It yields the protein CASTQGAGLSYNEQFF.

This clonotype has more than one count but fewer than ten. The gene calls are TRBV7-8 and TRBJ2-1; D ambiguous. Germline assignment: CDR1 SGHVS and CDR2 FQNEAQ. CDR3 length: 16 amino acids. Trimming cost V 2 bases and J 3 bases, with 14 bases left between them. CDR3 in DNA: TGTGCCAGCAGCTTACTGAGGCACAGAGTCTACAATGAGCAGTTCTTC. Its translation is CASSLLRHRVYNEQFF.

This clonotype was observed at least ten times. This rearrangement joins TRBV2 to TRBJ2-5, with TRBD1 as a possible D gene (6 bases). V lost 8 bases and J 0 bases, leaving 16 bases between the germline ends. CDR1 and CDR2 from the germline V gene are SNHLY and FYNNEI. The CDR3 has 15 amino acids. The CDR3 is CASGSDSSDQETQYF. The DNA of the CDR3 is TGTGCCAGCGGATCGGACAGTTCTGACCAAGAGACCCAGTACTTC.

This clonotype was observed many times. This chain connects TRBV4-1 to TRBJ2-7; D ambiguous. CDR1 is MGHRA, CDR2 YSYEKL, per germline. V was clipped by 4 bases and J by 0 bases, with 7 bases between them. CDR3 length: 13 residues. The CDR3 DNA is TGCGCCAGCAGCCCCCCCCGCTCCTACGAGCAGTACTTC. Translating gives CASSPPRSYEQYF.

This clonotype appeared many times. The chain recombines TRBV20-1 with TRBJ2-7, with D perhaps matching TRBD2 (6 bases). Germline values: CDR1 DFQATT, CDR2 SNEGSKA (reference sequence). The V gene lost 5 bases and the J gene lost 0 bases, with 11 bases spanning the gap. The CDR3 loop spans 13 amino acids. CDR3 protein: CSARRRGSYEQYF. In nucleotides, the CDR3 is TGCAGTGCTCGGAGGCGGGGCTCCTACGAGCAGTACTTC.

The gene calls are TRBV7-9 and TRBJ2-7; 7 bases line up with TRBD1. After removal of 4 bases from V and 10 bases from J, the junction contained 10 bases not matched to a gene. Germline V lookup: CDR1 SEHNR, CDR2 FQNEAQ (reference sequence). The CDR3 is 13 amino acids. This chain's CDR3 is CASSSGTANRQYF. The CDR3 DNA sequence: TGTGCCAGCAGCTCTGGGACAGCGAATCGTCAGTACTTC.

In this sample, this clonotype turned up many times. J is TRBJ2-7 and V is TRBV7-9; D is perhaps TRBD2 (7 bases). CDR1 is SEHNR and CDR2 is FQNEAQ in the germline V gene (reference sequence). Trimming shortened V by 1 base and J by 5 bases, and 18 bases separated the two germline ends. The CDR3 runs 16 residues. This chain's CDR3 is CASSLETGRGGDEQYF. Written as DNA, the CDR3 is TGTGCCAGCAGCTTAGAAACAGGGAGGGGCGGCGACGAGCAGTACTTC.

This clonotype was seen many times. The chain uses TRBV20-1 and TRBJ2-7; 10 bases align to TRBD2. The germline V gene encodes CDR1 DFQATT and CDR2 SNEGSKA (reference sequence). This CDR3 comprises 17 residues. J lost 3 bases, V lost 1 base, and 12 bases had no gene match. The DNA of the CDR3 is TGCAGTGCTAGAGGGGAGCGGGAGGGCCAATACTACTACGAGCAGTACTTC. This translates into CSARGEREGQYYYEQYF.

V gene TRBV7-8 combines with J gene TRBJ1-6; 7 nucleotides match TRBD1. Trimming cost V 5 bases and J 9 bases; bases outside gene matches: 10. The CDR3 consists of 15 residues. Germline V gene data show CDR1 as SGHVS and CDR2 as FQNEAQ. CDR3 coding DNA: TGTGCCAGCAGCAAGACACAGGGGAGCGCTTCACCCCTCCACTTT. The encoded protein is CASSKTQGSASPLHF.

This clonotype was detected many times. The chain employs TRBV6-5 and TRBJ2-2, with a possible D match to TRBD2 (6 bases). This CDR3 region has 17 residues. CDR1 and CDR2 from the germline V gene are MNHEY and SVGAGI. Trimming stripped 0 bases from V and 5 bases from J, with 16 bases between. CDR3 sequence: CASSYSIWGGETGELFF. Written as DNA, the CDR3 is TGTGCCAGCAGTTACTCGATTTGGGGAGGCGAGACCGGGGAGCTGTTTTTT.

As to this clonotype: At one end the junction does not follow the germline gene, possibly because of a read error. V is TRBV7-3 and J is TRBJ2-6; D gene uncertain. Germline loops: CDR1 SGHTA, CDR2 FQGTGA. The CDR3 sequence is 14 residues long. CDR3 coding DNA: TGTGTCAGCAGCTTATTCTCTGGAGCCAACGTCCTGACTTTC. Protein product: CVSSLFSGANVLTF. The full variable domain, in which reference TRBV7-3 and TRBJ2-6 provide the parts outside the CDR3, is GAGVSQTPSNKVTEKGKYVELRCDPISGHTALYWYRQSLGQGPEFLIYFQGTGAADDSGLPNDRFFAVRPEGSVSTLKIQRTERGDSAVYLCVSSLFSGANVLTFGAGSRLTVL.

Worth noting for this clonotype: One end of the junction does not line up with germline, which may come from a read error. This rearrangement joins TRBV2 to TRBJ2-2; maybe TRBD2 (5 bases). The CDR3 has 14 amino acids. Germline V CDR1 and CDR2: SNHLY, FYNNEI. CDR3 nucleotide sequence: TGTGCCAGCAGCGTAGTCGGGAACACCGGGGAGCTGTCTTGG. Translating gives CASSVVGNTGELSW.

This clonotype was recorded at least ten times. This chain links TRBV6-6 with TRBJ2-7; TRBD1 matches 8 bases. The germline V gene has CDR1 MNHNY and CDR2 SVGAGI (reference sequence). V shed 1 base, J shed 5 bases, and the junction held 7 bases outside the gene matches. The length of the CDR3 is 15 residues. CDR3 in amino acids: CASSYFGQGINEQYF. The DNA for the CDR3 is TGTGCCAGCAGTTACTTCGGACAGGGTATCAACGAGCAGTACTTC.

V usage is TRBV2 and J usage is TRBJ2-5, with 9 bases aligning to TRBD2. V lost 5 bases and J lost 2; bases outside the gene matches: 3. Germline lookup yields CDR1 SNHLY and CDR2 FYNNEI. The CDR3 has 14 residues. DNA of the CDR3: TGTGCCAGCAGTAAACTAGCGGGTCAAGAGACCCAGTACTTC. It specifies CASSKLAGQETQYF.

V gene TRBV7-9 combines with J gene TRBJ1-1; 9 bases agree with TRBD1. The trim removed 1 base at V and 4 bases at J, leaving 1 base unmatched. CDR3 length: 14 residues. Per germline, CDR1 SEHNR and CDR2 FQNEAQ (reference sequence). The CDR3 DNA is TGTGCCAGCAGCTTAGGGACAGGGGTCACTGAAGCTTTCTTT. Translation: CASSLGTGVTEAFF.

In its sample, this clonotype was seen once. The rearrangement uses TRBV29-1 and TRBJ2-6; D call uncertain. The CDR3 contains 16 residues. Germline-derived CDR1 and CDR2 are SQVTM and ANQGSEA. V lost 8 bases and J lost 0, with 17 bases in between. The chain's CDR3 is CSSWYRTASGANVLTF. CDR3 bases: TGCAGCAGTTGGTATAGGACGGCCTCTGGGGCCAACGTCCTGACTTTC.

This clonotype was observed many times. The V call is TRBV9, the J call TRBJ1-1; TRBD1 might be the D (5 bases). The CDR3 spans 15 residues. Trimming pared 3 bases from V and 2 bases from J, leaving 14 bases between. Germline-derived CDR1 and CDR2 are SGDLS and YYNGEE. In nucleotides, the CDR3 is TGTGCCAGCAGCGCCCGTCCAGGGACCAACACTGAAGCTTTCTTT. Encoded protein: CASSARPGTNTEAFF.

This clonotype was recorded a few times. This rearrangement joins TRBV4-1 to TRBJ1-2; the match to TRBD1 covers 7 bases. Germline V lookup: CDR1 MGHRA, CDR2 YSYEKL. This CDR3 comprises 16 residues. Losses at the gene ends were 1 base for V and 5 bases for J; bases not matched to a gene: 10. The CDR3 reads CASSQAWGGTAYGYTF. In DNA, the CDR3 is TGCGCCAGCAGCCAAGCTTGGGGTGGGACAGCATATGGCTACACCTTC.

Notes on this clonotype: One base away lies a much larger clone, so this may be a sequencing read error. The V gene is TRBV19, the J gene TRBJ2-7; TRBD2 matches at 8 bases. Germline V CDR1 and CDR2: LNHDA, SQIVND (reference sequence). This CDR3 spans 14 amino acids. J was trimmed by 9 bases and V by 3 bases; bases with no gene match: 10. CDR3 bases: TGTGCCAGTAGTATTGGCGGGGGGAGTGAAGGGCAGTACTTC. It yields the protein CASSIGGGSEGQYF.

This clonotype was found many times. The genes are TRBV11-2 and TRBJ1-2, with D unresolved. Trimming pared 0 bases from V and 11 bases from J, leaving 13 bases between. Germline V gene data show CDR1 as SGHAT and CDR2 as FQNNGV. The CDR3 is made up of 13 amino acids. For the CDR3, the DNA is TGTGCCAGCAGCTTAGATCTGGGGATGGGATACACCTTC. Translation: CASSLDLGMGYTF.

This chain connects TRBV24-1 to TRBJ2-5; TRBD1 is a possible D gene (6 bases). The V gene's germline CDR1 is KGHDR and CDR2 SFDVKD. This CDR3 contains 16 residues. The V end was cut by 8 bases, the J end by 9 bases, with 27 bases between. The CDR3: CATIVIRGDSNQPQYF. CDR3 bases: TGTGCCACCATAGTGATCAGGGGAGATAGCAATCAGCCCCAGTACTTC.

This clonotype has only a few counts. The chain carries TRBV12-3 or TRBV12-4 and TRBJ1-2; 11 bases map to TRBD1. The V and J ends lost 3 bases and 6 bases, in that order; junction bases with no gene match: 3. The CDR3 is 14 residues long. CDR3 DNA: TGTGCCAGCAGTTTGGGACAGGGGGGGAATGGCTACACCTTC. Translation gives CASSLGQGGNGYTF.

This clonotype came up many times. The chain couples TRBV7-3 to TRBJ2-2; maybe TRBD1 (5 bases). V lost 6 bases to trimming and J lost 7 bases, with 9 bases between them. The V gene's germline CDR1 is SGHTA and CDR2 FQGTGA. CDR3 length: 12 residues. The CDR3 spells CASSLQGGELFF. The CDR3 nucleotides are TGTGCCAGCAGTCTCCAGGGCGGGGAGCTGTTTTTT.

The chain uses TRBV24-1 and TRBJ2-5; the D gene is possibly TRBD2 (7 bases). Looked up from germline, CDR1 is KGHDR and CDR2 is SFDVKD. V lost 2 bases, J lost 9 bases, and 21 bases lay in between. The CDR3 totals 16 residues. CDR3 residues: CATSDSGGQRDQPQYF. In nucleotides, the CDR3 is TGTGCCACCAGTGATTCGGGGGGACAACGGGATCAGCCCCAGTACTTC.